These T cell receptor beta chains were read from a single sample in a study of blood T cell repertoires in COVID-19. Some clones are missing from TCRdb's copy, which holds only in-frame ones; the method was immunoSEQ multiplex PCR. The table lists more than 90,000 clones, around 81% of them singletons. The sequencing sample was made of peripheral blood. The origin of the receptors is a man in his sixties with acute or convalescent COVID-19. Each CDR3 is given with its conserved first and last residue. The D gene is left open where the match is weak. Size is omitted from some rows. Given values are once, few, many or a class for expanded clones.

>TRBJ1-2|NA|15|TRBD1|TRBV29-1
TGCAGCGTTGAAACTTTGGGACAGGGGAAGAGTGGCTACACCTTC
CSVETLGQGKSGYTF
>TRBJ2-1|NA|13|NA|TRBV19
TGTGCCAGTAGTATAGGAGGAGGGAGTGAGCAGTTCTTC
CASSIGGGSEQFF
>TRBJ2-2|medium-sized|13|NA|TRBV30
TGTGCCTGGAGCGGACAGTTAACCGGGGAGCTGTTTTTT
CAWSGQLTGELFF
>TRBJ1-1|NA|14|TRBD1|TRBV6-5
TGTGCCAGCACTTTCTTACAGGGGGCCTCTGAAGCTTTCTTT
CASTFLQGASEAFF
>TRBJ1-4|NA|12|TRBD1|TRBV30
TGTGCCTGGAGTCACAGGGGTGAAAAACTGTTTTTT
CAWSHRGEKLFF
>TRBJ2-2|once|18|TRBD2|TRBV4-3
TGCGCCAGCAGCCAAGAACGGCTAGCGGCTCTCGGCACCGGGGAGCTGTTTTTT
CASSQERLAALGTGELFF
>TRBJ2-5|few|15|TRBD2|TRBV6-2/TRBV6-3
TGTGCCAGCAGTTACTCATCGGGAGGTCGGGAGACCCAGTACTTC
CASSYSSGGRETQYF
>TRBJ1-1|NA|14|TRBD1|TRBV19
TGTGCCAGTAGTATTGGACAGGGTATGTTGGAAGCTTTCTTT
CASSIGQGMLEAFF
>TRBJ1-1|NA|14|NA|TRBV9
TGTGCCAGCAGCGCGCCAGGGGTGAGCACTGAAGCTTTCTTT
CASSAPGVSTEAFF
>TRBJ1-2|NA|14|NA|TRBV19
TGTGCCAGTAGAGAAAAGGGGACTACCTATGGCTACACCTTC
CASREKGTTYGYTF
>TRBJ1-2|few|17|TRBD1|TRBV30
TGTGCCTGGAATATGCCGGGACAGTCCATCACTAACTATGGCTACACCTTC
CAWNMPGQSITNYGYTF
>TRBJ1-5|NA|15|TRBD1|TRBV4-2
TGTGCCAGCAGCCAGGACAGGGCAGGCAATCAGCCCCAGCATTTT
CASSQDRAGNQPQHF
>TRBJ2-3|few|16|TRBD2|TRBV5-1
TGCGCCAGCAGCCCGGAGCGGGGGGCCTCGGGGGATACGCAGTATTTT
CASSPERGASGDTQYF
>TRBJ1-2|NA|14|NA|TRBV6-5
TGTGCCAGCCAGTCGGGCGGGACTAACTATGGCTACACCTTC
CASQSGGTNYGYTF
>TRBJ1-6|NA|15|TRBD1|TRBV5-1
TGCGCCAGCAGCGATCGACAGGGGGCGAATTCACCCCTCCACTTT
CASSDRQGANSPLHF
>TRBJ1-6|NA|18|TRBD1|TRBV9
TGTGCCAGCAGCGTGGGACAGGGGGCGTCCGGGTCGAATTCACCCCTCCACTTT
CASSVGQGASGSNSPLHF
>TRBJ1-1|NA|10|NA|TRBV20-1
TGCAGTGCTCAGGCGGGTGGAGCTTTCTTT
CSAQAGGAFF
>TRBJ2-6|NA|18|NA|TRBV7-8
TGTGCCAGCAGCTTAAGGGGGCGGGGAAGCTCTGGGGCCAACGTCCTGACTTTC
CASSLRGRGSSGANVLTF
>TRBJ2-1|NA|13|NA|TRBV6-5
TGTGCCAGCAGTTACTTGAGGGAGACTGAGCAGTTCTTC
CASSYLRETEQFF
>TRBJ1-1|NA|14|TRBD1|TRBV18
TGTGCCAGCTCAGGACAGGGGACGAACACTGAAGCTTTCTTT
CASSGQGTNTEAFF
>TRBJ2-1|NA|16|NA|TRBV5-4
TGTGCCAGCAGCTTGGAGGGCGGGCCCTCCTACAATGAGCAGTTCTTC
CASSLEGGPSYNEQFF
>TRBJ2-1|NA|16|TRBD1|TRBV5-4
TGTGCCAGCAGCTTGGGCAGGACAGGGGGTTACAATGAGCAGTTCTTC
CASSLGRTGGYNEQFF
>TRBJ2-1|NA|15|TRBD2|TRBV11-3
TGTGCCAGCAGCTTCAATAGCGGGGGGTACAATGAGCAGTTCTTC
CASSFNSGGYNEQFF
>TRBJ1-1|NA|15|NA|TRBV9
TGTGCCAGCAGCGTAGTTGAGGCACGGGACACTGAAGCTTTCTTT
CASSVVEARDTEAFF
>TRBJ2-1|NA|15|TRBD1|TRBV19
TGTGCCAGTAGTACACAGGGGGGAGGCTACAATGAGCAGTTCTTC
CASSTQGGGYNEQFF
>TRBJ1-6|NA|19|TRBD1|TRBV6-2/TRBV6-3
TGTGCCAGCAGTTACCAGCCGGGACAGGGGCCGGCCTATAATTCACCCCTCCACTTT
CASSYQPGQGPAYNSPLHF